This T cell receptor (beta chain) derives from a study of T cell responses to AZD1222 COVID-19 vaccine (dated by TCRdb to the early 2020s). Study-wide context: A total of approximately 230 trial participants underwent TCR sequencing, of whom some 210 received two doses of AZD1222 and about 25 received two doses of the MenACWY control vaccine. Trial participants were enrolled into age subgroups of 18-55, 56-69 and 70-plus years, which contained approximately 150, 28 and 58 TCR-sequenced participants, respectively. The research as a whole found: No day 14 peak-response samples were available, so repertoires were characterized only after the peak T cell response. Participants were mostly white British, with more females than males. The authors suggested clonal diversity may have been underestimated. The 56-69-year group was small, and its depth increase did not reach significance, likely because of low power. Conclusions about previously exposed vaccinees were limited because only a handful of AZD1222 recipients were SARS-CoV-2 seropositive at baseline. The whole spike protein was spanned by vaccine-associated CD4 TCRs, and dominant responses were seen in regions 160-218 and 743-854. After two AZD1222 doses, spike-specific TCR breadth and depth were significantly higher than at day 0 and than in MenACWY recipients. Epitopes outside the regions mutated in the B.1.351 and B.1.1.7 variants were reportedly recognized by nearly half of the unique spike-specific TCRs.

The CDR3 regions of human TCRbeta chains were analyzed by immunosequencing. The authors' analysis ran thus. Repertoire TCRs were checked for matches against a reference library of SARS-CoV-2-specific TCRs that had been generated using the MIRA antigen-specificity platform. Breadth was defined as the fraction of unique TCRs that were SARS-CoV-2-associated. Depth was defined as the fraction of total T cells that were SARS-CoV-2-associated. Using the MIRA data, every spike-specific TCR was mapped to the spike region that the TCR reacted to and assigned to either a CD4 or a CD8 class. Log10-transformed breadth and depth values were compared by one-way ANOVA with Sidak's multiple comparisons tests. Sourced from immuneACCESS, this table was stored by TCRdb with only in-frame sequences that have V and J called. A share of the clones is absent; for the studies checked, an unresolved V gene accounts for under half, and the remainder has no known explanation. The V and J calls and clone size were taken over from that table, and D and trimming were inferred from the DNA. Recorded for this sample are approximately 120,000 clones; 85% of them occurred a single time. Around 4.4% of the sample is taken by the ten largest.

Based on the germline V gene, the CDR1 and CDR2 sequences are SGDLS and YYNGEE. The junction shows trimming of 0 bases on V and 2 bases on J, plus 8 bases between the germline ends. Reading from cysteine to phenylalanine, the CDR3 counts 14 amino acids. The kept DNA is CDR3 alone, 42 bases in frame from the first base. Concerning this clone: Its antigen remains unidentified. No per-base quality is available; no much larger clone lies one base away.

The time point label corresponds to: about 28 days (+/-7) after the second vaccine dose. Because spike-specific TCR depth and breadth did not differ between the two schedules, AZD1222 recipients who got a second dose at roughly 4 weeks were pooled with those who got a second dose at roughly 12 weeks. Samples from vaccinated people were obtained from the UK trials COV001 and COV002, which included a single-blind randomized controlled phase 2/3 trial of AZD1222 (ChAdOx1 nCoV-19) in healthy adults. For TCRbeta chain sequencing, PBMC samples were collected from trial participants at day 0 and at day 28 after the second dose.

The sequences come from peripheral blood, collected 28 days after the second AZD1222 dose. This clonotype was sampled from an adult who received the AZD1222 COVID-19 vaccine. The chain is made from TRBV9 and TRBJ1-2; a tentative D match to TRBD1 spans 5 bases. The CDR3 region reads CASSVDQGNYGYTF. The DNA sequence is given as TGTGCCAGCAGCGTAGATCAGGGAAACTATGGCTACACCTTC.